This T cell receptor (beta chain) was captured in a study of blood T cell repertoires in COVID-19. Overall study context: Nucleic acid was either cDNA or gDNA, and it came from T cells, B-cell-depleted T cells, or PBMCs.

In the original processing: For nucleated cells, counts were estimated from reference gene primer amplification. The table came from immunoSEQ multiplex PCR; TCRdb's copy has only in-frame clones and leaves some out. V, J and clone size are those of that table, while D and trimming were read from the DNA. The sample shows roughly 400,000 clones, about nine tenths of them seen only once. Enrolled through a virtual design, the participants were between about 18 and 89 years of age and came from about two dozen US areas. Recovery meant two consecutive negative NP/OP PCR tests, professional clearance, or resolved symptoms. Germline CDR1 and CDR2: SGHAT and FQNNGV. V dropped 1 base and J dropped 4; count of bases not matched to a gene: 7. The CDR3 has 15 residues.

This chain connects TRBV11-2 to TRBJ2-7; 7 bases are a match to TRBD2. The sample taken for sequencing was PBMCs or T cells enriched from blood (not recorded which). The clonotype comes from a woman in her twenties or thirties who had recovered from COVID-19. CDR3: CASSLVTGGFYEQYF. CDR3 nucleotide sequence: TGTGCCAGCAGCTTAGTGACGGGAGGATTTTACGAGCAGTACTTC.